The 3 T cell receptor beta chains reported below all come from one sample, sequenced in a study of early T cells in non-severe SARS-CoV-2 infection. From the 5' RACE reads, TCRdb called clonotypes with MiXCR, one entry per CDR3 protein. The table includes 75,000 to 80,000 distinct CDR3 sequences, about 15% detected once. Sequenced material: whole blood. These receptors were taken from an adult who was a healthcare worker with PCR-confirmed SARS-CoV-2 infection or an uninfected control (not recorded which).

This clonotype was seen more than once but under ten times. Here the CDR3 DNA reads TGCGCCAGCAGTCGGACAGGGGGGACCCAAGAGACCCAGTACTTC. Residues: CASSRTGGTQETQYF. V usage is TRBV10-2 and J usage is TRBJ2-5; TRBD1 aligns across 10 bases. The germline gives CDR1 WSHSY, CDR2 SAAADI. The CDR3 has 15 residues. V lost 5 bases, J lost 1 base, and 4 bases stayed unmatched.

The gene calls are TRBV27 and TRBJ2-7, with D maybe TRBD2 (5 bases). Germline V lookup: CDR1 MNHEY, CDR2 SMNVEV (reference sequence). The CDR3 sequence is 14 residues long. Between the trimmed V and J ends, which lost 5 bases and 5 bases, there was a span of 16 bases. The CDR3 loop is CASSNRDSVDEQYF. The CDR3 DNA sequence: TGTGCCAGCAGTAACCGGGATTCCGTCGACGAGCAGTACTTC.

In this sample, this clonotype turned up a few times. The CDR3 DNA follows: TGTGCCAGCAGTGATCCAGGCTTGGACTATGGCTACACCTTC. This encodes CASSDPGLDYGYTF. V gene TRBV2 combines with J gene TRBJ1-2; no clear D gene. Per the germline V gene, CDR1 is SNHLY and CDR2 is FYNNEI. V gave up 3 bases and J gave up 3 bases, with 11 bases separating them. The CDR3 runs 14 residues.